The rows below give T cell receptor beta chains drawn from one sample of a study of cytomegalovirus exposure and HLA in healthy donors. Sequencing used immunoSEQ multiplex PCR; TCRdb keeps in-frame clones, though not all of them. Of fewer than 180,000 clones listed, 79% were seen once; the top ten hold roughly 6%. Sequenced material: PBMCs. The receptor source for this set is a man over 45 in good health and CMV-seropositive. Each CDR3 is given with its conserved first and last residue. A D gene is named only where the DNA matches it firmly. Size tells how often a clone was seen (once, few, many) or the class of an expanded clone, and some rows leave it out.

.	TRBJ2-3	.	TRBV5-1	TGCGCCAGCAGCTTGGCCAAGGCAGGTATTGATACGCAGTATTTT	CASSLAKAGIDTQYF
.	TRBJ2-3	.	TRBV7-6	TGTGCCAGCAGCGCCCTAGGACTCCACACAGATACGCAGTATTTT	CASSALGLHTDTQYF
TRBD1	TRBJ2-2	.	TRBV27	TGTGCCAGCAGTTTGACAGGGTTGGTCGCCGGGGAGCTGTTTTTT	CASSLTGLVAGELFF
.	TRBJ1-5	.	TRBV9	TGTGCCAGTGGGGGGGACAATCAGCCCCAGCATTTT	CASGGDNQPQHF
TRBD2	TRBJ2-5	.	TRBV9	TGTGCCAGCAGCGTGGGGACTAGCGGGGGGCCCGAAGAGACCCAGTACTTC	CASSVGTSGGPEETQYF
TRBD1	TRBJ2-7	.	TRBV2	TGTGCCAGCACTCGGGACAGGGGTCCCTACGAGCAGTACTTC	CASTRDRGPYEQYF
TRBD2	TRBJ2-1	.	TRBV30	TGTGCCTGGCGCCCCGGGGGGTACAATGAGCAGTTCTTC	CAWRPGGYNEQFF
TRBD2	TRBJ2-7	.	TRBV2	TGTGCCAGCAGTGTGTTGGGACTAGCGGCTCACTACGAGCAGTACTTC	CASSVLGLAAHYEQYF
TRBD1	TRBJ2-7	.	TRBV5-1	TGCGCCAGCAGCGGACAGGGGATAACCTACGAGCAGTACTTC	CASSGQGITYEQYF
.	TRBJ1-2	.	TRBV7-9	TGTGCCAGCAGCTTAGCAGCAGGGTCGGGCTACACCTTC	CASSLAAGSGYTF
TRBD1	TRBJ1-1	.	TRBV15	TGTGCCACCAGCAGAACTAAGTGGACAGGGTTAAGGAACACTGAAGCTTTCTTT	CATSRTKWTGLRNTEAFF
TRBD1	TRBJ1-4	.	TRBV11-2	TGTGCCAGCAGCACGGGACAGGGTCACGAAAAACTGTTTTTT	CASSTGQGHEKLFF
.	TRBJ1-4	.	TRBV7-8	TGTGCCAGCAGCCCTCGGCAGGGCACTAATGAAAAACTGTTTTTT	CASSPRQGTNEKLFF
TRBD2	TRBJ2-3	.	TRBV7-8	TGTGCCAGCAGCCAGACTAGCGGGACAACAGATACGCAGTATTTT	CASSQTSGTTDTQYF
.	TRBJ2-3	.	TRBV11-2	TGTGCCAGCAGCCCTGGGCTAGCGACAGATACGCAGTATTTT	CASSPGLATDTQYF
TRBD2	TRBJ2-7	.	TRBV11-3	TGTGCCAGCAGCTTAGAAGGGACTAGCGGGATCTCCGAGCAGTACTTC	CASSLEGTSGISEQYF
TRBD2	TRBJ2-3	.	TRBV7-3	TGTGCCAGCAGCTTGAGCGGGATGATAACAGATACGCAGTATTTT	CASSLSGMITDTQYF
.	TRBJ2-5	.	TRBV5-1	TGCGCCAGCAGCTCGGGGGGCAGCGGGGAGACCCAGTACTTC	CASSSGGSGETQYF
TRBD1	TRBJ2-1	.	TRBV27	TGTGCCAGCAGTCCGAGGGGGCGTGAGCAGTTCTTC	CASSPRGREQFF
.	TRBJ1-1	.	TRBV10-3	TGTGCCATCAGCAAACAGGGTAACACTGAAGCTTTCTTT	CAISKQGNTEAFF
TRBD1	TRBJ1-2	.	TRBV28	TGTGCCAGCAGAACGACAGGGGGCGGGGGCTACACCTTC	CASRTTGGGGYTF
.	TRBJ1-5	.	TRBV21-1	TGTGCCAGCCACCAATCAGGGGGCACGGGGGAAGGCAATCAGCCCCAGCATTTT	CASHQSGGTGEGNQPQHF
.	TRBJ1-1	.	TRBV6-1	TGTGCCAGCAGTGAAACTAGGAACACTGAAGCTTTCTTT	CASSETRNTEAFF
TRBD2	TRBJ2-6	.	TRBV7-8	TGTGCCAGCAGCTTATCCGGACTAGACTTCTCTGGGGCCAACGTCCTGACTTTC	CASSLSGLDFSGANVLTF
.	TRBJ1-5	once	TRBV4-1	TGCGCCAGCAGCCAAGATCGGACTACCGGCGGCAATCAGCCCCAGCATTTT	CASSQDRTTGGNQPQHF
.	TRBJ2-1	.	TRBV5-1	TGCGCCAGCAGTTCACTGGACAATGAGCAGTTCTTC	CASSSLDNEQFF
.	TRBJ1-2	once	TRBV28	TGTGCCACAGGCCCCCCAGGGCCTGGCTACACCTTC	CATGPPGPGYTF
.	TRBJ2-3	.	TRBV5-1	TGCGCCAGCAGCGACCTGACTGCCACAGATACGCAGTATTTT	CASSDLTATDTQYF
.	TRBJ1-5	.	TRBV9	TGTGCCAGCAGCGACGGGTATAGCAATCAGCCCCAGCATTTT	CASSDGYSNQPQHF
TRBD1	TRBJ1-5	.	TRBV19	TGTGCCAGTAGGCATTACAGGGGTCGTCATCAGCCCCAGCATTTT	CASRHYRGRHQPQHF
TRBD2	TRBJ2-2	.	TRBV5-1	TGCGCCAGCAGCTTGAGTTCCCCACTAGCGGGGCCCACCGGGGAGCTGTTTTTT	CASSLSSPLAGPTGELFF
TRBD1	TRBJ2-7	.	TRBV30	TGTGCCTGCCAGCTCCGGGACAGAACCTACGAGCAGTACTTC	CACQLRDRTYEQYF
.	TRBJ1-2	few	TRBV6-5	TGTGCCAGCAGTAACCAGGGTTTCGGCTACACCTTC	CASSNQGFGYTF
.	TRBJ2-3	.	TRBV4-1	TGCGCCAGCAGCCAAGTCTACGCAGGTACGCAGTATTTT	CASSQVYAGTQYF
.	TRBJ1-1	few	TRBV7-3	TGTGCCAGCAGCTTAAGGGGGGGGACCCCGCGGGCTGAAGCTTTCTTT	CASSLRGGTPRAEAFF
TRBD1	TRBJ2-2	.	TRBV12-5	TGTGCTAGTGGTCGACAGGGGCCGAACACCGGGGAGCTGTTTTTT	CASGRQGPNTGELFF
TRBD1	TRBJ2-1	.	TRBV9	TGTGCCAGCAGCCCACCAGGACAGGGCCATGGGGGTTACAATGAGCAGTTCTTC	CASSPPGQGHGGYNEQFF
.	TRBJ2-5	once	TRBV9	TGTGCCAGCAGCGGCAACACAGGGACCCAGTACTTC	CASSGNTGTQYF
.	TRBJ1-2	.	TRBV6-1	TGTGCCAGCAGTGAAGACGCAGGGGTTGGGTACTATGGCTACACCTTC	CASSEDAGVGYYGYTF
.	TRBJ1-1	.	TRBV2	TGTGCCAGCGGGGGGTGGGAAGGCACTGAAGCTTTCTTT	CASGGWEGTEAFF
TRBD2	TRBJ2-3	.	TRBV7-2	TGTGCCAGCAGCTTAGAACCCAGCGGGAGCGGCACGGATACGCAGTATTTT	CASSLEPSGSGTDTQYF
.	TRBJ2-5	.	TRBV5-4	TGTGCCAGCAGCAGCAGGGGAACGTCGGAGACCCAGTACTTC	CASSSRGTSETQYF
TRBD2	TRBJ2-1	.	TRBV11-2	TGTGCCAGCAGCCCAACCGTAGCGGGAGAGGGTGAGCAGTTCTTC	CASSPTVAGEGEQFF
TRBD2	TRBJ2-1	.	TRBV5-1	TGCGCCAGCAGCTGGGGACTAGTGGGGGGTGAGCAGTTCTTC	CASSWGLVGGEQFF
.	TRBJ1-1	.	TRBV6-1	TGTGCCAGCAGTGAAGCAACCCAGTCGGAAGCTTTCTTT	CASSEATQSEAFF
.	TRBJ2-6	.	TRBV2	TGTGCCAGCAGTCCTGACAACTCTGGGGCCAACGTCCTGACTTTC	CASSPDNSGANVLTF
.	TRBJ2-3	.	TRBV27	TGTGCCAGCAGTATACGAGCGGGTAGCACAGATACGCAGTATTTT	CASSIRAGSTDTQYF
TRBD1	TRBJ1-2	.	TRBV9	TGTGCCAGCAGCGCGACAGGGGATTATTATGGCTACACCTTC	CASSATGDYYGYTF
.	TRBJ1-1	once	TRBV10-3	TGTGCCATCAGTGCGGGGAGGGACACTGAAGCTTTCTTT	CAISAGRDTEAFF
TRBD2	TRBJ2-1	.	TRBV7-9	TGTGCCAGCAGCCCTGCGTGGGCGGGAGGGCCCCATGAGCAGTTCTTC	CASSPAWAGGPHEQFF
TRBD1	TRBJ2-1	few	TRBV4-1	TGCGCCAGCAGCGCCCGGGACAGGGGGTATGAGCAGTTCTTC	CASSARDRGYEQFF
TRBD2	TRBJ2-7	.	TRBV18	TGTGCCAGCTCACCAGGCGGGAGTGGCGCCTACGAGCAGTACTTC	CASSPGGSGAYEQYF
TRBD2	TRBJ2-5	.	TRBV28	TGTGCCAGCAAGAATCCGGGACTAGCGGGAGGGGCCATGGGGACCCAGTACTTC	CASKNPGLAGGAMGTQYF
.	TRBJ2-7	.	TRBV28	TGTGCCAGCAGTTTTACGGACAGAGACGAGCAGTACTTC	CASSFTDRDEQYF